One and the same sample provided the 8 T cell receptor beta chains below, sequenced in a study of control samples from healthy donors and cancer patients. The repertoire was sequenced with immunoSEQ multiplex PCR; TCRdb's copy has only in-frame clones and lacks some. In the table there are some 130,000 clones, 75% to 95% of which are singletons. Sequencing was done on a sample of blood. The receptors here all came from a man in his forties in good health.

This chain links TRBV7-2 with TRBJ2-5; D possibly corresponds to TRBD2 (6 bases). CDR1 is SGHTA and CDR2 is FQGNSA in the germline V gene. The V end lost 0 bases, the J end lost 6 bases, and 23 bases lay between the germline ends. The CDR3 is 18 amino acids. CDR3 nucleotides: TGTGCCAGCAGCTTAGCAGTCGGAGGGCAGCGGATGGGAAAGACCCAGTACTTC. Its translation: CASSLAVGGQRMGKTQYF.

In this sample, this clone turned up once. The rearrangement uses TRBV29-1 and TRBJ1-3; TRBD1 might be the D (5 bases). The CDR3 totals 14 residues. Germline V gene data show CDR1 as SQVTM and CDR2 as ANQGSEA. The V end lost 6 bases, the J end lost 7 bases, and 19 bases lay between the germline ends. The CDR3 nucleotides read TGCAGCGTGGGGGGACCATTGGAGGGTAACACCATATATTTT. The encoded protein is CSVGGPLEGNTIYF.

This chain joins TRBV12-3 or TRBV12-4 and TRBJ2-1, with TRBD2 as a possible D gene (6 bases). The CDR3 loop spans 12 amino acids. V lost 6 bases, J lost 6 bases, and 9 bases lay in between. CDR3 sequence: CASSLGGNEQFF. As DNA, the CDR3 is TGTGCCAGCAGCCTGGGGGGCAATGAGCAGTTCTTC.

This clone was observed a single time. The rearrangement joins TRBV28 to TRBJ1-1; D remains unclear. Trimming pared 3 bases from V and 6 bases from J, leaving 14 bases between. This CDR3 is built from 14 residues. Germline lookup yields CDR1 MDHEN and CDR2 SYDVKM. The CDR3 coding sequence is TGTGCCAGCAGTTTCCTATTAGAAAACGCTGAAGCTTTCTTT. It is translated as CASSFLLENAEAFF.

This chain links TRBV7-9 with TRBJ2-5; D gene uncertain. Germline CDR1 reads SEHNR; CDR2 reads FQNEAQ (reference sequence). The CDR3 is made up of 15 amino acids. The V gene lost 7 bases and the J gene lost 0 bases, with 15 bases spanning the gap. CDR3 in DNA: TGTGCCAGCAACCCTGGCCCTTGGTACCAAGAGACCCAGTACTTC. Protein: CASNPGPWYQETQYF. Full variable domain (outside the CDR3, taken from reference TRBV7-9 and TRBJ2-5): DTGVSQNPRHKITKRGQNVTFRCDPISEHNRLYWYRQTLGQGPEFLTYFQNEAQLEKSRLLSDRFSAERPKGSFSTLEIQRTEQGDSAMYLCASNPGPWYQETQYFGPGTRLLVL.

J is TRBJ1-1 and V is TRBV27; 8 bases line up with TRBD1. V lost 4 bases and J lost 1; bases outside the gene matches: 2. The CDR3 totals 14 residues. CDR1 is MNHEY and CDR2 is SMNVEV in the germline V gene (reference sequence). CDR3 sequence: CASSWTGKNTEAFF. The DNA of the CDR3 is TGTGCCAGCAGTTGGACAGGGAAGAACACTGAAGCTTTCTTT.

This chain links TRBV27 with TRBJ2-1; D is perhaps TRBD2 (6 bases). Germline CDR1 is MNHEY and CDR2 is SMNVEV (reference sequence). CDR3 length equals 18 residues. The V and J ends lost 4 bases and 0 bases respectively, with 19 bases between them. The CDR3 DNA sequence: TGTGCCAGCAGTTGGGCCCCCCCGGGCGGGGCCTCCTACAATGAGCAGTTCTTC. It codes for CASSWAPPGGASYNEQFF.

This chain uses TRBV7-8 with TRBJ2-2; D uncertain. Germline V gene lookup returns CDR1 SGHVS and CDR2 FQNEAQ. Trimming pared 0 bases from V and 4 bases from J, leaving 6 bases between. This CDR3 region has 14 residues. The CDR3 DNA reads TGTGCCAGCAGCTTAGCCCAATCCACCGGGGAGCTGTTTTTT. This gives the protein CASSLAQSTGELFF.